The 9 T cell receptor beta chains below all came from one sample that was sequenced in a study of cytomegalovirus exposure and HLA in healthy donors. Both 60 Vbeta primers and 13 Jbeta primers went into the PCR. Assay: immunoSEQ multiplex PCR; the TCRdb copy retains only in-frame clones and omits some. The data show about 160,000 clones, 55% to 75% seen once. Sequenced material: PBMCs. These receptors all come from a woman aged 60-75 years in good health and CMV-seropositive.

The genes are TRBV9 and TRBJ2-3; 12 bases line up with TRBD2. The CDR3 length is 18 residues. V dropped 1 base and J dropped 1; count of bases not matched to a gene: 7. The germline gives CDR1 SGDLS, CDR2 YYNGEE. The CDR3 DNA reads TGTGCCAGCAGCGTAACCCCGGGACTAGCGGGTCGCACAGATACGCAGTATTTT. It is translated as CASSVTPGLAGRTDTQYF.

This chain joins TRBV19 and TRBJ2-7, with TRBD1 matching over 8 bases. The germline V gene encodes CDR1 LNHDA and CDR2 SQIVND (reference sequence). V lost 6 bases to trimming and J lost 5 bases; unmatched junction nucleotides: 12. The CDR3 is made up of 15 amino acids. In nucleotides, the CDR3 is TGTGCCAGTAGAGGAGGTGGACAGGGAGGCGACGAGCAGTACTTC. This gives the protein CASRGGGQGGDEQYF.

This clone has a handful of counts. V usage is TRBV9 and J usage is TRBJ2-1; D uncertain. The V gene's germline CDR1 is SGDLS and CDR2 YYNGEE. This CDR3 is built from 14 residues. V was trimmed by 3 bases and J by 1 base, leaving 8 bases between them. In nucleotides, the CDR3 is TGTGCCAGCAGCGGGTCAGGTTCCTACAATGAGCAGTTCTTC. It specifies CASSGSGSYNEQFF.

The V gene is TRBV28, the J gene TRBJ1-2; a weak D match, TRBD1 (5 bases). Trimming cost V 5 bases and J 4 bases, with 11 bases left between them. The germline V gene has CDR1 MDHEN and CDR2 SYDVKM. The CDR3 runs 13 residues. CDR3 loop: CASSGGNPYGYTF. The CDR3 DNA is TGTGCCAGCAGTGGGGGGAACCCCTATGGCTACACCTTC.

The count of this clone is one. The chain couples TRBV7-2 to TRBJ2-5; 9 bases agree with TRBD2. V was clipped by 3 bases and J by 5 bases; unmatched bases: 7. Per the germline V gene, CDR1 is SGHTA and CDR2 is FQGNSA. The CDR3 covers 15 residues. The DNA for the CDR3 is TGTGCCAGCAGCTTCTACCTAGCGGGATCGGAGACCCAGTACTTC. Protein sequence: CASSFYLAGSETQYF.

The sample holds a few counts of this clone. The chain employs TRBV7-9 and TRBJ1-2; 7 bases are shared with TRBD1. The CDR3 is 15 amino acids. Germline CDR1 and CDR2: SEHNR and FQNEAQ (reference sequence). J was trimmed by 5 bases and V by 4 bases; bases with no gene match: 10. CDR3 nucleotides: TGTGCCAGCAGCTACAACAGGGGTGGAGGGTATGGCTACACCTTC. It encodes CASSYNRGGGYGYTF.

The chain combines TRBV28 with TRBJ2-2; 10 positions match TRBD2. The germline V gene encodes CDR1 MDHEN and CDR2 SYDVKM. The CDR3 contains 15 residues. V lost 3 bases, J lost 3 bases, and 1 base stayed unmatched. DNA for the CDR3: TGTGCCAGCAGTTTCGGGACTAGCGACACCGGGGAGCTGTTTTTT. Translated: CASSFGTSDTGELFF.

The CDR3, as DNA: TGTGCCAGCAGCCTGTGGACCGGGACAGGGGGGAGGGGCAATGAGCAGTTCTTC. It translates to CASSLWTGTGGRGNEQFF. This rearrangement joins TRBV14 to TRBJ2-1, with 11 bases lining up with TRBD1. CDR1 is SGHDN, CDR2 FVKESK, per germline. The ends lost 4 bases at V and 6 bases at J; junction bases unmatched: 14. The CDR3 spans 18 residues.

The chain recombines TRBV10-3 with TRBJ1-1, with TRBD1 matching 12 bases. The CDR3 sequence is 16 residues long. With 5 bases clipped from V and 12 bases from J, the junction kept 16 bases outside the gene matches. Germline-derived CDR1 and CDR2 are ENHRY and SYGVKD. Here the CDR3 reads CAISKDPGQGAHGTFF. As DNA, the CDR3 is TGTGCCATCAGTAAGGATCCGGGACAGGGGGCGCATGGGACTTTCTTT.